These T cell receptor beta chains were read from a single sample in a study of cytomegalovirus exposure and HLA in healthy donors. Only in-frame clones appear in the TCRdb table, and some are missing; sequencing was by immunoSEQ multiplex PCR. The table records 180,000 or so clones, 82% of them present only once. The source material was PBMCs. Receptors were obtained from a man aged 40-49 years in good health and CMV-seronegative. Both conserved end residues are part of each CDR3. The order of the fields is D gene, clone size, J gene, CDR3 length, V gene, CDR3 DNA, CDR3 protein. D genes are given only for firm matches. Size is omitted from some rows. Given values are once, few, many or a class for expanded clones.

>.|.|TRBJ2-1|15|TRBV5-4
TGTGCCAGCAGCCTCGGGGGGCCAGGCTACAATGAGCAGTTCTTC
CASSLGGPGYNEQFF
>TRBD2|.|TRBJ2-2|16|TRBV9
TGTGCCAGCAGCTCCAGCGGGGGGGAAAACACCGGGGAGCTGTTTTTT
CASSSSGGENTGELFF
>.|.|TRBJ1-2|14|TRBV27
TGTGCCAGCAGTTTATCACCCAGGGCCGATGGCTACACCTTC
CASSLSPRADGYTF
>TRBD1|.|TRBJ1-2|14|TRBV9
TGTGCCAGCAGCCCGCAGACAGGGGGCTATGGCTACACCTTC
CASSPQTGGYGYTF
>TRBD2|.|TRBJ2-7|15|TRBV5-6
TGTGCCAGCAGCCCCTGGCGACTAGCTGGATACGAGCAGTACTTC
CASSPWRLAGYEQYF
>.|.|TRBJ1-2|14|TRBV7-2
TGTGCCAGCAGCTTAGCAAACAGGCCTGATGGCTACACCTTC
CASSLANRPDGYTF
>.|.|TRBJ2-7|14|TRBV11-2
TGTGCCAGCAGCCAGGGGCTAGAATCCTACGAGCAGTACTTC
CASSQGLESYEQYF
>TRBD1|.|TRBJ2-7|13|TRBV7-6
TGTGCCAGCAGCGCCAACAGGGGCTACGAGCAGTACTTC
CASSANRGYEQYF
>TRBD1|few|TRBJ2-1|17|TRBV28
TGTGCCAGCAGTACCGGGACAGGGAGATGGTCCTACAATGAGCAGTTCTTC
CASSTGTGRWSYNEQFF
>.|once|TRBJ1-2|12|TRBV23-1
TGCGCCAGCCGGACAGTTAACTATGGCTACACCTTC
CASRTVNYGYTF
>TRBD2|.|TRBJ2-3|19|TRBV9
TGTGCCAGCAGCGTAGGTGCTAGCGGGGGGGCAAGGAGCACAGATACGCAGTATTTT
CASSVGASGGARSTDTQYF
>.|.|TRBJ1-1|13|TRBV19
TGTGCCAGTGCCGCGGGGATGAACACTGAAGCTTTCTTT
CASAAGMNTEAFF
>.|.|TRBJ1-6|16|TRBV30
TGTGCCTGGAGTGTACGTGGGGGCGCCGAGAATTCACCCCTCCACTTT
CAWSVRGGAENSPLHF
>TRBD1|.|TRBJ1-2|15|TRBV4-1
TGCGCCAGCAGCCCATACTCCGGGACAGGGGAGGGCTACACCTTC
CASSPYSGTGEGYTF
>.|.|TRBJ2-1|14|TRBV27
TGTGCCAGCAGGCTACTAGGGTTCTCCAATGAGCAGTTCTTC
CASRLLGFSNEQFF
>.|.|TRBJ1-1|15|TRBV28
TGTGCCAGCAGCCCCACGGGCCGGGGTAGTTCTGAAGCTTTCTTT
CASSPTGRGSSEAFF
>.|.|TRBJ1-5|16|TRBV7-2
TGTGCCAGCAGCCCAGGGACTGGGGGTCCGAATCAGCCCCAGCATTTT
CASSPGTGGPNQPQHF
>TRBD1|.|TRBJ2-5|13|TRBV29-1
TGCAGCGTTGTGTCAGGGGGCTGGGAGACCCAGTACTTC
CSVVSGGWETQYF
>.|.|TRBJ2-3|16|TRBV7-9
TGTGCCAGCAGCCCCCCTGGGGGACAAGACACAGATACGCAGTATTTT
CASSPPGGQDTDTQYF
>TRBD1|once|TRBJ2-3|15|TRBV9
TGTGCCAGCAGCGCGTGGGGGACAGCCACAGATACGCAGTATTTT
CASSAWGTATDTQYF